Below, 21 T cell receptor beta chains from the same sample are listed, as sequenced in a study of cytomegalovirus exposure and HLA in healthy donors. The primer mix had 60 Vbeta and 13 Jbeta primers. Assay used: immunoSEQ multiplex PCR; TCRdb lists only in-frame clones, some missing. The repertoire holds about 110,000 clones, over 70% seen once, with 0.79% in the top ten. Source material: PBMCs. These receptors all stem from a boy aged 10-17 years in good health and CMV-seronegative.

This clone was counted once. The CDR3 loop reads CSSKGQNTEAFF. DNA for the CDR3: TGCAGCTCTAAGGGACAGAACACTGAAGCTTTCTTT. V usage is TRBV29-1 and J usage is TRBJ1-1, with a possible D match to TRBD1 (6 bases). V gave up 8 bases and J gave up 1 base, with 11 bases separating them. CDR1 is SQVTM and CDR2 is ANQGSEA in the germline V gene. The CDR3 is made up of 12 amino acids.

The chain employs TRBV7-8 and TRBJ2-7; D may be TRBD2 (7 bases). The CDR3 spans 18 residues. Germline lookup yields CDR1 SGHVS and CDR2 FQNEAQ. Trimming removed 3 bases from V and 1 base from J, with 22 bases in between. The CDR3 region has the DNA TGTGCCAGCAGCTTTTCTAGCGTTGGGGGGGCGCGGTCCTACGAGCAGTACTTC. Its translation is CASSFSSVGGARSYEQYF.

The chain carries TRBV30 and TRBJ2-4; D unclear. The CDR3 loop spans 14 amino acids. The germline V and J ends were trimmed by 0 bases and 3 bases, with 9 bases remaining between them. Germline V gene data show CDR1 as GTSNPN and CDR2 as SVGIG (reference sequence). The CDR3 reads CAWSVGRVKNIQYF. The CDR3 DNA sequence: TGTGCCTGGAGTGTAGGTCGGGTCAAAAACATTCAGTACTTC.

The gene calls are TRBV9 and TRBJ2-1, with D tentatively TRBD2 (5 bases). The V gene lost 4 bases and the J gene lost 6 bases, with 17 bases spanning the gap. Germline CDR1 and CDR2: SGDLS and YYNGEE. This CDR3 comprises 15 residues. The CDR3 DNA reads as TGTGCCAGCAGCTTCGCTAGCAATAGGGCCAATGAGCAGTTCTTC. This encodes CASSFASNRANEQFF.

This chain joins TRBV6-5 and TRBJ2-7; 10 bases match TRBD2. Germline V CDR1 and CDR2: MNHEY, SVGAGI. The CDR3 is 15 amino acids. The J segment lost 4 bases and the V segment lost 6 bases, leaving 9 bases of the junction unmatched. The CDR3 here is CASSHRTSGDYEQYF. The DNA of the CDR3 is TGTGCCAGCAGCCACCGGACTAGCGGCGATTACGAGCAGTACTTC.

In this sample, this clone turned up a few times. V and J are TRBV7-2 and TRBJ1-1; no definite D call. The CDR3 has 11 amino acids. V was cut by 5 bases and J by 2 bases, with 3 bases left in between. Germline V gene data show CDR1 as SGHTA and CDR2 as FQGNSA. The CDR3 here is CASSHNTEAFF. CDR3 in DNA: TGTGCCAGCAGCCATAACACTGAAGCTTTCTTT.

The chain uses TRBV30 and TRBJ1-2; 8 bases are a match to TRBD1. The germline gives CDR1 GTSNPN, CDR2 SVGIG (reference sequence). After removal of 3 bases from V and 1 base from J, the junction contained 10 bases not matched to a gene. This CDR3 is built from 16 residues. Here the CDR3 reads CAWSPSGTGGNYGYTF. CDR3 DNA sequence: TGTGCCTGGAGCCCATCAGGGACAGGTGGTAACTATGGCTACACCTTC.

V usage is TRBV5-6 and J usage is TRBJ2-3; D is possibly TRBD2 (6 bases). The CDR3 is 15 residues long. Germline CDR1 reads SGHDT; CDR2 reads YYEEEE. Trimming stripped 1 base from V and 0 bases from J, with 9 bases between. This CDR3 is CASSLLGGSTDTQYF. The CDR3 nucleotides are TGTGCCAGCAGCTTGCTTGGAGGGAGCACAGATACGCAGTATTTT.

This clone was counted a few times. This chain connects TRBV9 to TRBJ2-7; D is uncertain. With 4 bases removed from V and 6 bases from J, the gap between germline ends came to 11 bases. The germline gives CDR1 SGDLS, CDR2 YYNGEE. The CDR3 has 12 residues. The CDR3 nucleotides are TGTGCCAGCAGCTTTGACACCGGCGAGCAGTACTTC. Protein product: CASSFDTGEQYF.

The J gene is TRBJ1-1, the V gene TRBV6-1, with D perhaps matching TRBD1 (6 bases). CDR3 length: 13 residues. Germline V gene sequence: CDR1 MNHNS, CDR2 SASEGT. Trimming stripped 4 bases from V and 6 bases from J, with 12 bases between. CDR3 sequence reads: CASSGTGIAEAFF. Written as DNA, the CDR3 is TGTGCCAGCAGTGGTACAGGGATCGCTGAAGCTTTCTTT.

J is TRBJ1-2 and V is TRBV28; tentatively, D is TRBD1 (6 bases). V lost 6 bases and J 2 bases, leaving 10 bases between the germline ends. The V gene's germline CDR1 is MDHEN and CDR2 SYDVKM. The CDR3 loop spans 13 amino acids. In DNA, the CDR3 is TGTGCCAGCAGAAACACAGGGAACTATGGCTACACCTTC. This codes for CASRNTGNYGYTF.

CDR3 sequence reads: CASSLTGGTGLEDEQYF. As DNA, the CDR3 is TGCGCCAGCAGCTTAACCGGGGGGACAGGGCTAGAGGACGAGCAGTACTTC. The chain uses TRBV5-1 and TRBJ2-7, with 9 bases matching TRBD1. Germline loops: CDR1 SGHRS, CDR2 YFSETQ. This CDR3 region has 17 residues. Germline trimming cut 2 bases from V and 5 bases from J; bases unmatched to any gene: 14.

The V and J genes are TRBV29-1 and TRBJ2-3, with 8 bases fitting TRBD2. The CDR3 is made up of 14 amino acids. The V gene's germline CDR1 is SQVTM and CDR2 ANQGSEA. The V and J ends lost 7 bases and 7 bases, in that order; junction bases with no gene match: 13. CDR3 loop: CSADPSGPTYTQYF. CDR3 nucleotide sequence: TGCAGCGCGGACCCTAGCGGGCCCACGTATACGCAGTATTTT.

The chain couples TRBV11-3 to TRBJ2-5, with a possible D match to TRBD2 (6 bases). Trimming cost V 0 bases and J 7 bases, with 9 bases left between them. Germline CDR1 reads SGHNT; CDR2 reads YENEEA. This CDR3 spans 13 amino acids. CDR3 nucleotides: TGTGCCAGCAGCTTAGATGGGGGGATGACCCAGTACTTC. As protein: CASSLDGGMTQYF.

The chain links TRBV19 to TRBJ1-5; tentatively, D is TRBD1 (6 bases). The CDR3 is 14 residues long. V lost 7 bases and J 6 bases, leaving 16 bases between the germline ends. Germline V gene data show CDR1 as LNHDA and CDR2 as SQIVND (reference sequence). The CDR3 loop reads CASTPRGSAQPQHF. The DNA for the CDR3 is TGTGCCAGTACCCCAAGGGGGTCCGCTCAGCCCCAGCATTTT.

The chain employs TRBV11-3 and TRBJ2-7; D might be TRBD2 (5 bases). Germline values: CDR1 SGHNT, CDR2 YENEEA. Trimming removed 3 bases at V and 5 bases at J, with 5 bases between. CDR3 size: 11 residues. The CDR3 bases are TGTGCCAGCAGCTTCGGGAACGAGCAGTACTTC. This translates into CASSFGNEQYF.

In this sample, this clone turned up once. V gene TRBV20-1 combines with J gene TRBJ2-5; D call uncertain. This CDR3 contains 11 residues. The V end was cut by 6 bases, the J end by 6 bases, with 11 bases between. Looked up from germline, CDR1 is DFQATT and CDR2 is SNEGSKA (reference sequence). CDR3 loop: CSAHSSQTQYF. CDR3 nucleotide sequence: TGCAGTGCCCATAGTAGTCAGACCCAGTACTTC.

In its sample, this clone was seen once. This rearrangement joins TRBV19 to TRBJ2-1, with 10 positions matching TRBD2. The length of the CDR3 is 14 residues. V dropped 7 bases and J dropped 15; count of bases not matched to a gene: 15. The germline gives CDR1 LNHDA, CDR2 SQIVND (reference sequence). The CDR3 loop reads CASMDGSSGSWPFF. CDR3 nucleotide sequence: TGTGCCAGTATGGACGGGTCTAGCGGGAGTTGGCCGTTCTTC.

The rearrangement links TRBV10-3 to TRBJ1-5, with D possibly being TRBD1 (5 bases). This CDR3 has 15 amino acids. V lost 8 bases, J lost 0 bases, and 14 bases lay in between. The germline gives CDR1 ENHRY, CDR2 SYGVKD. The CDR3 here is CAIGESGGSNQPQHF. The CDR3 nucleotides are TGTGCCATCGGCGAATCGGGGGGTAGCAATCAGCCCCAGCATTTT.

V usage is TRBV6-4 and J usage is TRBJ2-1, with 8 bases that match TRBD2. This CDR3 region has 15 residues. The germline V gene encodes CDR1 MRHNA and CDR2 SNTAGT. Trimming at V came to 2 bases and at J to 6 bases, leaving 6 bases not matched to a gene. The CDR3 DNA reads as TGTGCCAGCAGTGACGGAGCGGGGGCCTCCAATGAGCAGTTCTTC. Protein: CASSDGAGASNEQFF.

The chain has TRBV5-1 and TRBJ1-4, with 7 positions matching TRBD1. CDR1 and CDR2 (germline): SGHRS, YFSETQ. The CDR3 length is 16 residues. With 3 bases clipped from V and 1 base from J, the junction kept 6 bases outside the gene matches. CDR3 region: CASSSTGVGTNEKLFF. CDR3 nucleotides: TGCGCCAGCAGCTCCACAGGGGTTGGAACTAATGAAAAACTGTTTTTT.